Given below is one TCR beta chain in context. This specimen comes from a study of T cells in tumors after PD-1 blockade. Study-wide background: During anti-PD-1 treatment, some patients continued daily vismodegib 150 mg.

Sequenced by immunoSEQ multiplex PCR; TCRdb stores in-frame clones only, minus some. The data contain 45,000 or so clones, roughly three quarters of them singletons. Germline values: CDR1 SGHTA, CDR2 FQGNSA. Trimming took off 4 bases at V and 0 bases at J, with 6 bases between the two ends. The CDR3 is 14 residues long. The source was PBMCs, collected before anti-PD-1 therapy. This chain connects TRBV7-2 to TRBJ1-4; D ambiguous. This TCR came from a human donor with advanced basal cell or squamous cell carcinoma (not recorded which). The CDR3 DNA reads TGTGCCAGCAGCTCCGCGGCAACTAATGAAAAACTGTTTTTT. This encodes CASSSAATNEKLFF.